The rows below give T cell receptor beta chains drawn from one sample of a study of blood T cells in healthy people across ages. TCRdb called the 5' RACE reads again in MiXCR, with one record for every CDR3 protein. The sample has around 1,700,000 distinct CDR3 sequences, roughly 28% seen once. The sample was blood. These receptors were collected from a woman in her 30s in good health. The CDR3 runs from the conserved cysteine through the conserved F or W. D genes are given only for firm matches. Clone sizes are given selectively: once, few, many, or a class where the clone is expanded.

d_gene	abundance	v_gene	j_gene	CDR3aa	CDR3nt
TRBD2	.	TRBV18	TRBJ2-5	CASSPGGSPGEQYF	TGTGCCAGCTCACCAGGCGGGAGCCCAGGAGAGCAGTACTTC
.	.	TRBV20-1	TRBJ2-1	CSAGQLDSVLDNEQFF	TGCAGTGCTGGACAGCTTGACTCCGTCCTCGACAATGAGCAGTTCTTC
TRBD2	.	TRBV7-9	TRBJ2-7	CASSPAAGGSHYEQYF	TGTGCCAGCAGCCCAGCCGCGGGGGGTTCTCATTACGAGCAGTACTTC
TRBD1	few	TRBV2	TRBJ2-4	CASSEFRDRGNIQYF	TGTGCCAGCAGTGAATTTCGGGACAGGGGGAACATTCAGTACTTC
.	many	TRBV4-1	TRBJ2-1	CASSQDRGGGNEQFF	TGCGCCAGCAGCCAAGATCGGGGCGGCGGGAATGAGCAGTTCTTC
.	.	TRBV20-1	TRBJ2-7	CNARDGIGTYEQYF	TGCAATGCTAGAGATGGGATTGGAACCTACGAGCAGTACTTC
.	.	TRBV29-1	TRBJ2-2	CSVRTDRAGELFF	TGCAGCGTTAGGACAGATCGGGCCGGGGAGCTGTTTTTT
.	few	TRBV29-1	TRBJ1-2	CSVGYQTSYGYTF	TGCAGCGTTGGTTACCAGACGAGCTATGGCTACACCTTC
.	.	TRBV5-1	TRBJ2-4	CASNFSASKNIQYF	TGCGCCAGCAACTTCTCGGCCAGTAAAAACATTCAGTACTTC
TRBD1	.	TRBV5-1	TRBJ1-1	CASSEGQGAVNTEAFF	TGCGCCAGCAGCGAGGGACAGGGGGCGGTGAACACTGAAGCTTTCTTT
TRBD2	.	TRBV5-1	TRBJ2-2	CASSSTSGGTNTGELFF	TGCGCCAGCAGCTCCACTAGCGGGGGGACGAACACCGGGGAGCTGTTTTTT
TRBD1	.	TRBV6-5	TRBJ1-4	CASSTGQGFREKLFF	TGTGCCAGCAGCACCGGACAGGGGTTCAGGGAAAAACTGTTTTTT
.	many	TRBV11-1	TRBJ2-5	CASSQTTAGTQYF	TGTGCCAGCAGCCAAACGACAGCGGGGACCCAGTACTTC
TRBD2	.	TRBV5-1	TRBJ2-5	CASSLAGRPQETQYF	TGCGCCAGCAGCTTGGCCGGGAGGCCTCAAGAGACCCAGTACTTC
.	.	TRBV12-3/TRBV12-4	TRBJ1-5	CASSLSRVQPQHF	TGTGCCAGCAGCCTCTCGCGGGTTCAGCCCCAGCATTTT
.	few	TRBV29-1	TRBJ2-7	CSVAPFGGGYNEQYF	TGCAGCGTTGCCCCCTTCGGAGGGGGATACAATGAGCAGTACTTC
.	many	TRBV29-1	TRBJ1-1	CSVDQVNTEAFF	TGCAGCGTTGACCAGGTGAACACTGAAGCTTTCTTT
TRBD1	few	TRBV12-3/TRBV12-4	TRBJ2-7	CASSKGQGPYEQYF	TGTGCCAGCAGCAAGGGACAGGGCCCCTACGAGCAGTACTTC
.	.	TRBV5-1	TRBJ2-5	CASSLMQGGETQYF	TGCGCCAGCAGCTTGATGCAGGGCGGGGAGACCCAGTACTTC
TRBD2	many	TRBV4-2	TRBJ2-1	CASSQDTSGDYNEQFF	TGTGCCAGCAGCCAAGATACAAGCGGGGATTACAATGAGCAGTTCTTC
.	.	TRBV10-2	TRBJ2-1	CASSEGGGSQFF	TGCGCCAGCAGTGAGGGAGGGGGTTCTCAGTTCTTC
.	many	TRBV7-6	TRBJ1-2	CASSLVQGEAGYTF	TGTGCCAGCAGCTTAGTACAGGGTGAAGCTGGCTACACCTTC
.	.	TRBV7-9	TRBJ2-7	CASSARDLTYVQDF	TGTGCCAGCAGCGCCCGGGATCTAACCTACGTGCAGGACTTC
.	.	TRBV5-1	TRBJ1-3	CASSLDLRTIYF	TGCGCCAGCAGCTTGGATCTTAGGACCATATATTTT
TRBD1	few	TRBV7-9	TRBJ2-2	CASRSTGSTGELFF	TGTGCCAGCAGGTCGACAGGGTCCACCGGGGAGCTGTTTTTT
.	.	TRBV13	TRBJ2-7	CASSPLGGGDVEQYF	TGTGCCAGCAGCCCACTAGGAGGGGGCGATGTCGAGCAGTACTTC
TRBD2	many	TRBV5-6	TRBJ2-1	CASSLLAGGINEQFF	TGTGCCAGCAGCTTGCTAGCGGGGGGGATCAATGAGCAGTTCTTC
.	few	TRBV5-1	TRBJ2-3	CASNIGTSTDTQYF	TGCGCCAGCAATATAGGCACTAGCACAGATACGCAGTATTTT
.	.	TRBV20-1	TRBJ1-2	CSARPPDSGHYGYTF	TGCAGTGCTAGACCTCCTGATTCGGGGCACTATGGCTACACCTTC
.	few	TRBV7-9	TRBJ2-1	CASSLAQGMRQFF	TGTGCCAGCAGCTTAGCTCAGGGAATGAGGCAGTTCTTC
.	.	TRBV20-1	TRBJ1-4	CSAITRSANEKLFF	TGCAGTGCGATAACACGTTCCGCTAATGAAAAACTGTTTTTT
TRBD1	.	TRBV28	TRBJ2-1	CASSSPQQGFNEQFF	TGTGCCAGCAGTTCCCCTCAACAGGGGTTCAATGAGCAGTTCTTC
.	few	TRBV28	TRBJ2-7	CASRGQLIYEQYF	TGTGCCAGCCGTGGACAACTGATCTACGAGCAGTACTTC
.	few	TRBV15	TRBJ2-1	CATSRGNNEQFF	TGTGCCACCAGCAGAGGGAACAATGAGCAGTTCTTC
.	few	TRBV20-1	TRBJ2-7	CSALRSGRTNNEQYF	TGCAGTGCTTTACGTAGCGGTCGCACCAACAATGAGCAGTACTTC
.	once	TRBV12-3/TRBV12-4	TRBJ2-7	CASSPRDNPYEQYF	TGTGCCAGCAGTCCCCGGGACAACCCCTACGAGCAGTACTTC
.	few	TRBV28	TRBJ2-6	CASTHFPGRGGSGANVLTF	TGTGCCAGCACCCACTTTCCGGGACGGGGTGGATCTGGGGCCAACGTCCTGACTTTC
.	few	TRBV27	TRBJ1-4	CASKGSSGKLFF	TGTGCCAGCAAGGGCAGCTCTGGAAAACTGTTTTTT
.	.	TRBV20-1	TRBJ2-1	CSAYGVYNEQFF	TGCAGTGCTTACGGGGTCTACAATGAGCAGTTCTTC
TRBD2	.	TRBV6-5	TRBJ2-7	CTSSSSGGGRYF	TGTACCAGCAGTTCTAGCGGGGGCGGGAGGTACTTC